The table lists the clone carrying this T cell receptor beta chain with many counts. This entry comes from a study of response to subunit inactivated influenza vaccine. In TCRdb, the RT-PCR reads were re-called with MiXCR into one record per CDR3 protein. The sample carries 530,000 or so distinct CDR3 sequences, 10% to 15% recorded once. The sequence was obtained from a man in his forties or fifties who received an inactivated influenza vaccine. This material consisted of PBMCs from blood, taken on the day of vaccination.

The CDR3 nucleotides read TGTGCCAGCAGCGTAGAGCCGAGCTCCTACAATGAGCAGTTCTTC. This gives the protein CASSVEPSSYNEQFF. This sequence joins TRBV9 and TRBJ2-1, with D unresolved. CDR1 SGDLS and CDR2 YYNGEE come from the germline V gene. This CDR3 contains 15 residues. V lost 0 bases to trimming and J lost 0 bases, with 7 bases between them.